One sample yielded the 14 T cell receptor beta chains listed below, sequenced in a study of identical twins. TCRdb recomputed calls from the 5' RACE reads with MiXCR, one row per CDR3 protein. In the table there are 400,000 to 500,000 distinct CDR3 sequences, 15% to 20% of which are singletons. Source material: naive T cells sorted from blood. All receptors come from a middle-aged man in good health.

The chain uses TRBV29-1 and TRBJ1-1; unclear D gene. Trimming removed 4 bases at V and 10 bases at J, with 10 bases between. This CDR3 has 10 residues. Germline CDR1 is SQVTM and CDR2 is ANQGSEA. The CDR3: CSVGTAPAFF. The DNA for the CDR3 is TGCAGCGTTGGGACGGCACCAGCTTTCTTT.

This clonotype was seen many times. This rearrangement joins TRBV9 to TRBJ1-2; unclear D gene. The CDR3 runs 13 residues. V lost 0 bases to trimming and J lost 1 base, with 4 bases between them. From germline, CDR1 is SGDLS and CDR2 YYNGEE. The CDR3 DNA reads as TGTGCCAGCAGCGTAGGGAATAACTATGGCTACACCTTC. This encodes CASSVGNNYGYTF.

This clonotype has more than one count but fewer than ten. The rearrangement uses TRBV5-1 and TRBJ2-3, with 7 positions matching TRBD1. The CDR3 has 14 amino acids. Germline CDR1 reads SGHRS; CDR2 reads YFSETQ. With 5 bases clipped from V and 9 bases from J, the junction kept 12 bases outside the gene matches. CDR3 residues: CASRTGTESGTQYF. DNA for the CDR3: TGCGCCAGCAGGACCGGGACAGAGAGTGGGACGCAGTATTTT.

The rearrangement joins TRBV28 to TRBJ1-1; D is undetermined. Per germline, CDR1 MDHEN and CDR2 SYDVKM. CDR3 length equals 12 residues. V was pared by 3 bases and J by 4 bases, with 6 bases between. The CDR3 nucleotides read TGTGCCAGCAGTTTGCTGCGCACTGAAGCTTTCTTT. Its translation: CASSLLRTEAFF.

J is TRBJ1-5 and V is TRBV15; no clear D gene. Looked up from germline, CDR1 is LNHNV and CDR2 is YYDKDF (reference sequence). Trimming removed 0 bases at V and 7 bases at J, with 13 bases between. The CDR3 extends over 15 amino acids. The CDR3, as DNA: TGTGCCACCAGCAGAGATAGTTCGGGGAACCAGCCCCAGCATTTT. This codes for CATSRDSSGNQPQHF.

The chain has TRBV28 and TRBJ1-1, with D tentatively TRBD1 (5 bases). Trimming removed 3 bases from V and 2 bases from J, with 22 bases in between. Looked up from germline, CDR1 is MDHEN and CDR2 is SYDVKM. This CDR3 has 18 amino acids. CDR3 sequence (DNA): TGTGCCAGCAGTTTTTCTCTGGGGTATGGGGGACTTAACACTGAAGCTTTCTTT. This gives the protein CASSFSLGYGGLNTEAFF.

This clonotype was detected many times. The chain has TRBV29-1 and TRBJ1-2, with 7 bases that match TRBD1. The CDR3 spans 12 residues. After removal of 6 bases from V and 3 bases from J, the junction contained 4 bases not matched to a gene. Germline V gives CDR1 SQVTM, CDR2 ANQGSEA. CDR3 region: CSVGDSHYGYTF. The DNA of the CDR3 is TGCAGCGTCGGGGACAGCCACTATGGCTACACCTTC.

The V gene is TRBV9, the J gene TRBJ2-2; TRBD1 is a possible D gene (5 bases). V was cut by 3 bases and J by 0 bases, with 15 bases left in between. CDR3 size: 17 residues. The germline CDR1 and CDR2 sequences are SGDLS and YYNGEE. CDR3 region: CASSAPDRDPNTGELFF. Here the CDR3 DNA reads TGTGCCAGCAGCGCCCCTGACAGAGATCCGAACACCGGGGAGCTGTTTTTT.

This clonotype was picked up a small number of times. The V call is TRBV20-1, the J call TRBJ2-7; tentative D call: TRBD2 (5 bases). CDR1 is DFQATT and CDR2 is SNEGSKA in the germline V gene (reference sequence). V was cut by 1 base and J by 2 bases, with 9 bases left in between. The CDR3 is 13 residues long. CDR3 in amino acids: CSARVLGPYEQYF. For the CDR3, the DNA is TGCAGTGCTAGAGTACTAGGGCCCTACGAGCAGTACTTC.

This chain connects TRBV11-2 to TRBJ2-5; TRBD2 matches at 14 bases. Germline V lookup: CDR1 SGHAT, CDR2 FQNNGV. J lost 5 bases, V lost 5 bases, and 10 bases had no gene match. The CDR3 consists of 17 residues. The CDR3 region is CASSPPGLAGAGETQYF. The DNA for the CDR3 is TGTGCCAGCAGCCCCCCGGGACTAGCGGGGGCCGGGGAGACCCAGTACTTC.

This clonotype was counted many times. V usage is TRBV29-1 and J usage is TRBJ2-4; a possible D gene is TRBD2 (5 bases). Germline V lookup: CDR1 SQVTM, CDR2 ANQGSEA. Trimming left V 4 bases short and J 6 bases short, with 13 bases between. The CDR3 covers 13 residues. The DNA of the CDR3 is TGCAGCGTTGCCGCCGGGGAAAGAAACATTCAGTACTTC. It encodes CSVAAGERNIQYF.

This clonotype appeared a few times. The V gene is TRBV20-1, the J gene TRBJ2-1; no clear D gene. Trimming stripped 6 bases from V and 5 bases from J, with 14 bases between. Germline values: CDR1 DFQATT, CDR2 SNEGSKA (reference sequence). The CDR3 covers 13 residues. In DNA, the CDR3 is TGCAGTGCAACGGTGAGCATTGACAATGAGCAGTTCTTC. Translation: CSATVSIDNEQFF.

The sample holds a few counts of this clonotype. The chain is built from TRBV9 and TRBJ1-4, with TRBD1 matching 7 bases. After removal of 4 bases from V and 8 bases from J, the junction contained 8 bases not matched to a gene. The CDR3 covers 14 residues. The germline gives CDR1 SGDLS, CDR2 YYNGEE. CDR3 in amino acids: CASSPPQGEEKLFF. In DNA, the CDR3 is TGTGCCAGCAGCCCCCCTCAGGGGGAGGAAAAACTGTTTTTT.

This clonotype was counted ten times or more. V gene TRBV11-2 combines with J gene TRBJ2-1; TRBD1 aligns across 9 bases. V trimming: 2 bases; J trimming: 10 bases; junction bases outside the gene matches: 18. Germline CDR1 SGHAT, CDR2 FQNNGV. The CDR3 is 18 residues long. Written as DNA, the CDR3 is TGTGCCAGCAGCTTATTGGGACAGGGAAGCGGCAGGCAATCGGAGCAGTTCTTC. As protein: CASSLLGQGSGRQSEQFF.